The rows below give T cell receptor beta chains drawn from one sample of a study of OX40 agonist ivuxolimab in advanced cancers. Libraries were prepared by immunoSEQ multiplex PCR; TCRdb keeps only in-frame clonotypes and omits some of them. The sample lists under 65,000 clones; approximately 90% were seen once. This sample comprised CD4+ or CD8+ T cells sorted from blood, obtained in a trial of the OX40 agonist ivuxolimab. These receptors were obtained from an adult with an advanced solid tumor such as melanoma, head and neck, liver or kidney cancer. Each CDR3 is given with its conserved first and last residue. D genes are given only for firm matches. Size values are once, few and many counts, or a class for expanded clones, and some rows have none.

d_call | j_call | clone_size | v_call | cdr3_aa | cdr3_nt
. | TRBJ2-1 | . | TRBV29-1 | CSVLAPGSYNEQFF | TGCAGCGTCCTGGCCCCGGGCTCCTACAATGAGCAGTTCTTC
TRBD2 | TRBJ2-3 | . | TRBV7-9 | CASSSGLGGDTDTQYF | TGTGCCAGCAGCTCCGGACTAGGCGGGGACACAGATACGCAGTATTTT
. | TRBJ2-3 | once | TRBV28 | CASSPLTRTGPTDTQYF | TGTGCCAGCAGTCCCCTCACACGAACGGGACCCACAGATACGCAGTATTTT
. | TRBJ2-1 | once | TRBV9 | CASSVEDSSYNEQFF | TGTGCCAGCAGCGTAGAGGATAGCTCCTACAATGAGCAGTTCTTC
. | TRBJ1-1 | . | TRBV2 | CASSPTTGAEAFF | TGTGCCAGCAGCCCGACCACAGGAGCTGAAGCTTTCTTT
TRBD2 | TRBJ2-1 | . | TRBV29-1 | CSVLGLAGSMGEQFF | TGCAGCGTGCTGGGACTAGCGGGGTCTATGGGTGAGCAGTTCTTC
TRBD2 | TRBJ2-3 | . | TRBV9 | CASSVGGSTSGDTQYF | TGTGCCAGCAGCGTAGGGGGATCGACTAGCGGAGATACGCAGTATTTT
. | TRBJ1-3 | once | TRBV28 | CASRRQTGNTIYF | TGTGCCAGCCGCCGCCAGACTGGAAACACCATATATTTT
. | TRBJ1-2 | . | TRBV4-3 | CASSQDGATAHGYTF | TGCGCCAGCAGCCAAGATGGGGCGACAGCCCATGGCTACACCTTC
TRBD1 | TRBJ2-7 | . | TRBV4-1 | CASSPRDSTYEQYF | TGCGCCAGCAGCCCCCGGGACAGCACGTACGAGCAGTACTTC
. | TRBJ2-1 | . | TRBV5-5 | CASSLDRDLYNEQFF | TGTGCCAGCAGCTTGGACAGGGACCTATACAATGAGCAGTTCTTC
. | TRBJ2-5 | . | TRBV5-5 | CASSYNDRSETQYF | TGTGCCAGCAGCTACAACGATCGGTCAGAGACCCAGTACTTC
TRBD2 | TRBJ2-1 | . | TRBV9 | CASSAGTSDYNEQFF | TGTGCCAGCAGCGCCGGGACTAGCGACTACAATGAGCAGTTCTTC
TRBD1 | TRBJ1-1 | . | TRBV7-9 | CASSVSTGDTEAFF | TGTGCCAGCAGTGTATCGACAGGGGACACTGAAGCTTTCTTT
TRBD2 | TRBJ2-1 | many | TRBV7-8 | CASSLAVAGINYNEQFF | TGTGCCAGCAGCTTAGCGGTAGCGGGGATAAACTACAATGAGCAGTTCTTC
. | TRBJ2-1 | . | TRBV2 | CASSEGTLREQFF | TGTGCCAGCAGTGAAGGGACTCTTCGTGAGCAGTTCTTC
TRBD2 | TRBJ2-1 | many | TRBV10-2 | CASSEREGYNEQFF | TGCGCCAGCAGTGAGCGGGAGGGCTACAATGAGCAGTTCTTC
. | TRBJ2-5 | . | TRBV7-9 | CASSLIAARGETQYF | TGTGCCAGCAGCTTAATAGCGGCTCGGGGAGAGACCCAGTACTTC
TRBD2 | TRBJ2-1 | . | TRBV6-4 | CASSLLAGGAYNEQFF | TGTGCCAGCAGTTTATTAGCGGGAGGGGCCTACAATGAGCAGTTCTTC
. | TRBJ2-5 | . | TRBV27 | CASSYGETQYF | TGTGCCAGCAGTTACGGGGAGACCCAGTACTTC
. | TRBJ1-5 | . | TRBV5-6 | CASSLWGLNQPQHF | TGTGCCAGCAGCTTATGGGGACTCAATCAGCCCCAGCATTTT
. | TRBJ2-1 | . | TRBV19 | CASSIVGSFWEQFF | TGTGCCAGTAGTATAGTCGGCTCGTTCTGGGAGCAGTTCTTC
. | TRBJ1-4 | . | TRBV9 | CASSRGGGTNEKLFF | TGTGCCAGCAGCCGAGGGGGAGGAACTAATGAAAAACTGTTTTTT
TRBD1 | TRBJ1-5 | . | TRBV19 | CASSIGRGLNNQPQHF | TGTGCCAGTAGTATCGGCAGGGGGCTTAATAATCAGCCCCAGCATTTT
. | TRBJ1-1 | few | TRBV9 | CASTPGPNYDAEAFF | TGTGCCAGCACCCCCGGGCCAAATTACGACGCTGAAGCTTTCTTT
TRBD1 | TRBJ2-7 | . | TRBV29-1 | CSVEDFRTGAGEQYF | TGCAGCGTTGAAGATTTCCGAACAGGGGCCGGCGAGCAGTACTTC
TRBD1 | TRBJ1-3 | once | TRBV2 | CASSGQGANVPGNTIYF | TGTGCCAGCAGTGGGCAGGGGGCGAATGTCCCTGGAAACACCATATATTTT
TRBD2 | TRBJ2-3 | . | TRBV9 | CASSPTSGAGTDTQYF | TGTGCCAGCAGCCCGACTAGCGGAGCGGGCACAGATACGCAGTATTTT
. | TRBJ1-1 | . | TRBV7-9 | CASSLLNTEAFF | TGTGCCAGCAGCCTTTTGAACACTGAAGCTTTCTTT
. | TRBJ2-6 | . | TRBV4-3 | CASSQDAGGDGANVLTF | TGCGCCAGCAGCCAAGATGCGGGCGGGGACGGGGCCAACGTCCTGACTTTC
. | TRBJ2-2 | . | TRBV7-9 | CASSLTPGELFF | TGTGCCAGCAGCCTCACTCCCGGGGAGCTGTTTTTT
. | TRBJ1-1 | . | TRBV19 | CASSIGLGPNTEAFF | TGTGCCAGTAGTATAGGTCTGGGACCGAACACTGAAGCTTTCTTT
TRBD1 | TRBJ2-3 | . | TRBV13 | CASSGKQGEDTQYF | TGTGCCAGCAGCGGGAAACAGGGGGAAGATACGCAGTATTTT
. | TRBJ1-2 | . | TRBV10-3 | CAIRDGEHYGYTF | TGTGCCATCAGGGACGGGGAGCACTATGGCTACACCTTC
TRBD1 | TRBJ2-7 | . | TRBV28 | CASSLGWGTGNYEQYF | TGTGCCAGCAGTTTAGGGTGGGGGACAGGGAACTACGAGCAGTACTTC
. | TRBJ1-1 | . | TRBV5-6 | CASRLAGTTEAFF | TGTGCCAGCAGACTCGCCGGGACGACTGAAGCTTTCTTT
. | TRBJ2-1 | . | TRBV7-8 | CASSLGGDWTYNEQFF | TGTGCCAGCAGCTTAGGAGGGGATTGGACCTACAATGAGCAGTTCTTC
TRBD2 | TRBJ2-7 | . | TRBV19 | CASSPGTSGTYEQYF | TGTGCCAGTAGCCCCGGGACTAGCGGTACCTACGAGCAGTACTTC
. | TRBJ1-2 | . | TRBV19 | CASSRGSHDYGYTF | TGTGCCAGTAGTAGAGGATCTCACGACTATGGCTACACCTTC
. | TRBJ1-2 | . | TRBV18 | CASSPEKGGGYGYTF | TGTGCCAGCTCACCAGAGAAAGGGGGAGGCTATGGCTACACCTTC
TRBD2 | TRBJ2-1 | . | TRBV9 | CASSQGGSGEQFF | TGTGCCAGCAGCCAAGGCGGGAGTGGTGAGCAGTTCTTC
. | TRBJ2-7 | . | TRBV12-2 | CARPGGPSCEQYF | TGTGCAAGACCCGGAGGACCTTCTTGCGAGCAGTACTTC
TRBD2 | TRBJ2-7 | . | TRBV5-1 | CASSFQAGGLYEQYF | TGCGCCAGCAGCTTCCAAGCGGGAGGGTTGTACGAGCAGTACTTC
. | TRBJ1-5 | . | TRBV4-1 | CASSQDGPGQPQHF | TGCGCCAGCAGCCAAGATGGGCCGGGGCAGCCCCAGCATTTT